This T cell receptor beta chain derives from a study of CD8+CD57+ T cells in acquired aplastic anemia. V lost 0 bases to trimming and J lost 3 bases, with 5 bases between them. Germline-derived CDR1 and CDR2 are MNHEY and SMNVEV (reference sequence). The CDR3 sequence is 13 residues long. All patients picked for sequencing had shown, by flow cytometry, an expansion of CD8+CD57+ cells. Investigators profiled TCR beta VDJ and CDR3 from genomic DNA template. TCRdb re-analysed the reads in MiXCR, keeping a single row per CDR3 protein. The sample has hundreds of thousands of distinct CDR3 sequences, about a third seen once. This clonotype came up a few times.

The chain recombines TRBV27 with TRBJ1-2; D remains unclear. Sequencing was done on a sample of sorted CD4+, CD8+, or CD8+CD57+ T cells (not recorded which) from PBMCs. This clonotype was obtained from a human donor with aplastic anemia. The CDR3 coding sequence is TGTGCCAGCAGTTTATCGGCGGACTATGGCTACACCTTC. It codes for CASSLSADYGYTF.